Each of the 8 T cell receptor beta chains below was sequenced from the same sample in a study of T cells after yellow fever vaccination. TCRdb reprocessed the 5' RACE reads via MiXCR and lists one record per CDR3 protein. Here the sample spans roughly 500,000 distinct CDR3 sequences, roughly 19% being singletons. This material consisted of PBMCs, taken 15 days after the yellow fever booster vaccination. These receptors were taken from a man in his thirties or forties who received the YFV17D yellow fever vaccine.

The chain joins TRBV27 to TRBJ2-4; D not certain. Germline CDR1 and CDR2: MNHEY and SMNVEV (reference sequence). The CDR3 loop spans 15 amino acids. V lost 4 bases to trimming and J lost 0 bases, with 10 bases between them. The DNA of the CDR3 is TGTGCCAGCAGTTCAACCTGGACAGCCAAAAACATTCAGTACTTC. Its protein is CASSSTWTAKNIQYF.

V and J are TRBV9 and TRBJ1-1; TRBD1 aligns across 7 bases. This CDR3 spans 14 amino acids. CDR1 is SGDLS and CDR2 is YYNGEE in the germline V gene. The J segment lost 7 bases and the V segment lost 3 bases, leaving 9 bases of the junction unmatched. The CDR3 DNA sequence: TGTGCCAGCAGCGCCCCAGGGGGAAGGAATGAAGCTTTCTTT. Protein product: CASSAPGGRNEAFF.

This clonotype has a handful of counts. The genes are TRBV7-6 and TRBJ2-7; possible D gene TRBD1, 6 bases. Trimming took off 5 bases at V and 3 bases at J, with 11 bases between the two ends. The CDR3 is 13 amino acids. Germline V gene sequence: CDR1 SGHVS, CDR2 FNYEAQ. This CDR3 reads CASSHTRGYEQYF. In DNA form, the CDR3 reads TGTGCCAGCAGCCACACCAGGGGCTACGAGCAGTACTTC.

This clonotype showed up just a few times. As DNA, the CDR3 is TGTGCCAGCAGCGCGAGGACAGGAGGCGGGGAGCTGTTTTTT. Amino acid sequence: CASSARTGGGELFF. V gene TRBV9 combines with J gene TRBJ2-2; 7 nucleotides line up with TRBD1. V dropped 3 bases and J dropped 7; count of bases not matched to a gene: 6. Germline lookup yields CDR1 SGDLS and CDR2 YYNGEE. The CDR3 consists of 14 residues.

This clonotype was observed a handful of times. The genes are TRBV20-1 and TRBJ2-1; D uncertain. V gave up 2 bases and J gave up 7 bases, with 18 bases separating them. CDR1 and CDR2 (germline): DFQATT, SNEGSKA (reference sequence). This CDR3 contains 15 residues. DNA of the CDR3: TGCAGTGCTAGAAGGTTTCGCGGTGAAAGGAATGAGCAGTTCTTC. Encoded protein: CSARRFRGERNEQFF.

This clonotype was seen a handful of times. CDR3 protein: CASSLALWDRGSETQYF. CDR3 nucleotides: TGTGCCAGCAGCTTAGCGCTGTGGGACAGGGGTTCAGAGACCCAGTACTTC. The rearrangement uses TRBV7-2 and TRBJ2-5; 10 bases agree with TRBD1. V trimming: 0 bases; J trimming: 4 bases; junction bases outside the gene matches: 8. The germline gives CDR1 SGHTA, CDR2 FQGNSA. CDR3 length: 17 amino acids.

The chain employs TRBV28 and TRBJ2-6, with D perhaps TRBD2 (5 bases). This CDR3 has 15 residues. The V gene's germline CDR1 is MDHEN and CDR2 SYDVKM. V lost 7 bases and J lost 0, with 10 bases in between. CDR3 bases: TGTGCCAGCAAAACGGGGAGCTCTGGGGCCAACGTCCTGACTTTC. It translates to CASKTGSSGANVLTF.

The chain links TRBV12-3 or TRBV12-4 to TRBJ2-2, with 8 bases fitting TRBD2. V dropped 5 bases and J dropped 3; count of bases not matched to a gene: 11. CDR3 length: 17 residues. CDR3 DNA: TGTGCCAGCAGTGGAAAAAGGGCGGGAGGAGACACCGGGGAGCTGTTTTTT. Its protein is CASSGKRAGGDTGELFF.